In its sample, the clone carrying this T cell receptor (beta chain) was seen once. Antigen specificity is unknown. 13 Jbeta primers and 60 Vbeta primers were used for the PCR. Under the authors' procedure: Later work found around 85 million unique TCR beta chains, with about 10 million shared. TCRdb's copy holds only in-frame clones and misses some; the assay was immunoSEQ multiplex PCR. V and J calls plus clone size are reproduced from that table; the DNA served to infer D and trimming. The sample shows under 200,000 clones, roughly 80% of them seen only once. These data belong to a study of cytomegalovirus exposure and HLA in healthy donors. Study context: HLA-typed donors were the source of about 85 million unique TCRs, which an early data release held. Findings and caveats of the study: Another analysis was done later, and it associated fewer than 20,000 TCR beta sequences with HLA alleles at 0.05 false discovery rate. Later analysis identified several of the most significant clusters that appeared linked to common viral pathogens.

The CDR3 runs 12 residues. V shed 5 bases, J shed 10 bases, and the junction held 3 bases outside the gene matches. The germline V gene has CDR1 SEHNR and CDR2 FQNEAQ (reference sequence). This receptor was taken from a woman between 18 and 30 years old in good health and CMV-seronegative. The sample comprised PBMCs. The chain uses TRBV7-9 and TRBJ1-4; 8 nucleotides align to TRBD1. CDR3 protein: CASSPDRGKLFF. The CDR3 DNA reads TGTGCCAGCAGCCCCGACAGGGGAAAACTGTTTTTT.